A selection of T cell receptor beta chains follows, all from one sample in a study of regulatory T cells in long-lasting Graves disease. TCRdb independently ran MiXCR on the multiplex PCR reads; one entry per CDR3 protein. The table shows 350,000 to 500,000 distinct CDR3 sequences, with around 20% occurring only once. The sample in question was peripheral blood mononuclear cells (PBMCs), obtained when the disease was refractory, from a patient treated with antithyroid drugs. The receptors were gathered from a female donor with Graves disease. Both conserved end residues are part of each CDR3. Each record gives: V gene, J gene, clone size, CDR3 protein. For some rows the clone size is stated as once, few or many, or as a class when expanded; others skip it.

v_call: TRBV20-1; j_call: TRBJ2-2; clone_size: .; cdr3_aa: CSARIAGGPGTGELFF
v_call: TRBV28; j_call: TRBJ2-4; clone_size: .; cdr3_aa: CASSSPGTGAAKNIQYF
v_call: TRBV28; j_call: TRBJ2-7; clone_size: .; cdr3_aa: CASSRQGLAGGLQYF
v_call: TRBV19; j_call: TRBJ1-1; clone_size: .; cdr3_aa: CASSTLTGGFTEAFF
v_call: TRBV28; j_call: TRBJ2-6; clone_size: many; cdr3_aa: CASSHRGPFGANVLTF
v_call: TRBV19; j_call: TRBJ1-5; clone_size: few; cdr3_aa: CASSTRTPGANQPQHF
v_call: TRBV5-1; j_call: TRBJ2-2; clone_size: .; cdr3_aa: CASSPNPTSGITGELFF
v_call: TRBV14; j_call: TRBJ2-3; clone_size: .; cdr3_aa: CASGLAGFADTQYF
v_call: TRBV7-9; j_call: TRBJ1-1; clone_size: many; cdr3_aa: CASSLSDTEAFF
v_call: TRBV11-3; j_call: TRBJ1-1; clone_size: few; cdr3_aa: CASSLDSGEAFF
v_call: TRBV12-3/TRBV12-4; j_call: TRBJ1-1; clone_size: many; cdr3_aa: CASSLSGTLGEAFF
v_call: TRBV20-1; j_call: TRBJ1-1; clone_size: many; cdr3_aa: CSASSLGVTEAFF
v_call: TRBV20-1; j_call: TRBJ1-5; clone_size: many; cdr3_aa: CSARTGNQPQHF
v_call: TRBV2; j_call: TRBJ2-3; clone_size: few; cdr3_aa: CASSEEGTDTQYF
v_call: TRBV6-9; j_call: TRBJ1-2; clone_size: few; cdr3_aa: CASSYAGGADYGYTF
v_call: TRBV7-9; j_call: TRBJ2-2; clone_size: .; cdr3_aa: CASSFQSGRYTGELFF
v_call: TRBV19; j_call: TRBJ1-5; clone_size: few; cdr3_aa: CASSIEGDSQPQHF
v_call: TRBV29-1; j_call: TRBJ1-1; clone_size: many; cdr3_aa: CSVDGTGVTEAFF
v_call: TRBV20-1; j_call: TRBJ1-1; clone_size: .; cdr3_aa: CSASEGAEAFF
v_call: TRBV7-9; j_call: TRBJ2-7; clone_size: .; cdr3_aa: CASSLVSRDRGYEQYF
v_call: TRBV6-5; j_call: TRBJ1-1; clone_size: few; cdr3_aa: CASSYAGGGTEAFF
v_call: TRBV7-2; j_call: TRBJ2-3; clone_size: .; cdr3_aa: CASSPSRGMSTDTQYF
v_call: TRBV29-1; j_call: TRBJ2-7; clone_size: many; cdr3_aa: CSVAERLYEQYF
v_call: TRBV7-9; j_call: TRBJ2-6; clone_size: .; cdr3_aa: CASSLAQVGTVPSGANVLTF
v_call: TRBV3-1; j_call: TRBJ1-4; clone_size: many; cdr3_aa: CASSAGTGGIEKLFF
v_call: TRBV12-3/TRBV12-4; j_call: TRBJ1-1; clone_size: few; cdr3_aa: CASGGLDTEAFF
v_call: TRBV28; j_call: TRBJ1-2; clone_size: many; cdr3_aa: CASSSPGTHYGYTF
v_call: TRBV10-3; j_call: TRBJ2-2; clone_size: many; cdr3_aa: CAISESTDRGTGELFF
v_call: TRBV20-1; j_call: TRBJ2-1; clone_size: few; cdr3_aa: CSGNSGSVSNEQFF
v_call: TRBV10-3; j_call: TRBJ2-5; clone_size: many; cdr3_aa: CATSHGKGETQYF
v_call: TRBV20-1; j_call: TRBJ1-4; clone_size: .; cdr3_aa: CGLWGTGRANEKLFF
v_call: TRBV9; j_call: TRBJ2-3; clone_size: .; cdr3_aa: CASSHGGPDTQYF